The clone carrying this T cell receptor (beta chain) came up a few times. Building the TCR beta libraries relied on iRepertoire HTBI primers, and CDR3 regions underwent Arm-PCR. A single record per CDR3 protein comes from TCRdb applying MiXCR to the multiplex PCR reads. The table lists roughly 430,000 distinct CDR3 sequences, roughly 15% of them singletons. CDR3 length: 12 amino acids. Trimming took off 7 bases at V and 10 bases at J, with 14 bases between the two ends. This sample was included in a study of regulatory T cells in long-lasting Graves disease. Time point specified: newly diagnosed GD, antithyroid drugs for less than 3 months. TCR sequences were obtained from RNA taken from PBMCs. These same data were also listed under a study on T cells in Graves' hyperthyroidism and ophthalmopathy.

J is TRBJ2-1 and V is TRBV12-3 or TRBV12-4; D is uncertain. This TCR derives from a woman in her thirties with Graves disease. Sample: peripheral blood mononuclear cells (PBMCs), taken at new diagnosis, from a patient treated with antithyroid drugs. Written as DNA, the CDR3 is TGTGCCAGCACCGCGCTCGATTCGGAGCAGTTCTTC. Residues: CASTALDSEQFF.